These 6 T cell receptor beta chains share one sample of origin, sequenced in a study of shared clonotypes between healthy human individuals. Only in-frame clones appear in the TCRdb table, and some are missing; sequencing was by immunoSEQ multiplex PCR. The sample shows approximately 2.5 million clones, around nine tenths of them seen only once. Sequenced material: naive CD4+ T cells sorted from blood. Indicated subset: CD45RA+ positively selected. These receptors were taken from a man younger than 35 in good health.

The chain joins TRBV28 to TRBJ1-4; 8 nucleotides align to TRBD1. CDR3 length: 15 amino acids. CDR1 MDHEN and CDR2 SYDVKM come from the germline V gene. Trimming at V came to 5 bases and at J to 5 bases, leaving 7 bases not matched to a gene. CDR3 bases: TGTGCCAGCAGTCTGTGGACAGGGACAAATGAAAAACTGTTTTTT. This gives the protein CASSLWTGTNEKLFF.

J is TRBJ2-2 and V is TRBV19, with D possibly matching TRBD2 (6 bases). Germline CDR1 reads LNHDA; CDR2 reads SQIVND (reference sequence). The CDR3 loop spans 13 amino acids. CDR3 region: CATTGVPTGELFF. The CDR3 DNA sequence: TGTGCAACTACGGGGGTGCCCACCGGGGAGCTGTTTTTT.

The J gene is TRBJ2-2, the V gene TRBV5-5, with D possibly TRBD2 on 5 matching bases. In germline, CDR1 is SGHKS, CDR2 YYEKEE (reference sequence). Trimming took 2 bases from V and 5 from J, leaving 7 bases between them. The CDR3 covers 13 residues. The CDR3: CASSLEGTGELFF. The CDR3 DNA sequence: TGTGCCAGCAGCTTAGAGGGAACCGGGGAGCTGTTTTTT.

The rearrangement joins TRBV7-2 to TRBJ2-7; TRBD1 aligns across 10 bases. CDR1 is SGHTA and CDR2 is FQGNSA in the germline V gene. V gave up 3 bases and J gave up 5 bases; unmatched junction bases: 4. The CDR3 sequence is 14 residues long. The CDR3 nucleotides read TGTGCCAGCAGCTTCGACAGGGGGCACAACGAGCAGTACTTC. Translated, it gives CASSFDRGHNEQYF. Full variable domain (missing parts from reference TRBV7-2 and TRBJ2-7): GAGVSQSPSNKVTEKGKDVELRCDPISGHTALYWYRQSLGQGLEFLIYFQGNSAPDKSGLPSDRFSAERTGGSVSTLTIQRTQQEDSAVYLCASSFDRGHNEQYFGPGTRLTVT.

The chain has TRBV30 and TRBJ2-3, with D uncertain. CDR1 and CDR2 (germline): GTSNPN, SVGIG (reference sequence). The CDR3 is 12 residues long. Between the trimmed V and J ends, which lost 4 bases and 1 base, there was a span of 6 bases. The CDR3 nucleotides are TGTGCCTGGACGGCGGGCACAGATACGCAGTATTTT. Its translation is CAWTAGTDTQYF.

V gene TRBV18 combines with J gene TRBJ2-1; D may match TRBD1 or TRBD2 (5 bases each). Looked up from germline, CDR1 is KGHSH and CDR2 is LQKENI. The CDR3 spans 15 residues. Trimming shortened V by 3 bases and J by 5 bases, and 14 bases separated the two germline ends. The CDR3 is CASSPGLGANNEQFF. The DNA of the CDR3 is TGTGCCAGCTCACCGGGCCTCGGGGCCAACAATGAGCAGTTCTTC.